This T cell receptor (beta chain) was retrieved from a study of cytomegalovirus exposure and HLA in healthy donors. Study observations and caveats: Earlier analysis found most TCR beta V segments productive about 87% or about 30% of the time. Follow-up analysis later connected one missense variant in DCLRE1C with trimming of TCR beta V- and J-genes.

Primers: 60 Vbeta forward and 13 Jbeta reverse. The repertoire was sequenced with immunoSEQ multiplex PCR; TCRdb's copy has only in-frame clones and lacks some. Among around 94,000 clones listed, approximately 78% were seen once. Trimming stripped 5 bases from V and 4 bases from J, with 12 bases between. CDR1 is LNHDA, CDR2 SQIVND, per germline (reference sequence). CDR3 length: 13 residues. Concerning this clone itself: Its cognate antigen is unknown.

This clonotype originated in a male donor in good health and CMV-seropositive. The chain recombines TRBV19 with TRBJ2-7; D unclear. The specimen was PBMCs. The CDR3 DNA sequence: TGTGCCAGTAGTGGAGCCTCTAGTTACGAGCAGTACTTC. Translation gives CASSGASSYEQYF.